This T cell receptor (beta chain) comes out of a study of T cell changes during pregnancy in multiple sclerosis. Looked up from germline, CDR1 is MNHEY and CDR2 is SVGAGI. This CDR3 is built from 15 residues. Trimming cost V 6 bases and J 4 bases; bases outside gene matches: 8. Assay: immunoSEQ multiplex PCR; the TCRdb copy retains only in-frame clones and omits some. The profile covers 40,000 to 45,000 clones, with 75% to 95% appearing a single time and just under 0.5% taken by the ten largest. This receptor was identified in a female donor in good health, enrolled as a control in a pregnancy study. Sequencing used CD4+ T cells from peripheral blood mononuclear cells, obtained in the second trimester of pregnancy. The chain combines TRBV6-5 with TRBJ1-5; 8 bases are a match to TRBD1. As DNA, the CDR3 is TGTGCCAGCAGACTCAACAGGGGGGGGAATCAGCCCCAGCATTTT. It translates to CASRLNRGGNQPQHF.